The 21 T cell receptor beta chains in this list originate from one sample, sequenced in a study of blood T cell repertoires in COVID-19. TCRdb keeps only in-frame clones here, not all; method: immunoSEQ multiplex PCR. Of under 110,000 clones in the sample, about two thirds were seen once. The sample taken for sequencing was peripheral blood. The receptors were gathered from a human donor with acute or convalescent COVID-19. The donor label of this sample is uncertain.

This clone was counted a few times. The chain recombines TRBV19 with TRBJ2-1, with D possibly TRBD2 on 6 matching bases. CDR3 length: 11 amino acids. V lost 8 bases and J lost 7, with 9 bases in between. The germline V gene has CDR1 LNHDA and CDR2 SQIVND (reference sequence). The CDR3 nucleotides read TGTGCCAGTGCCCGGGGGAATGAGCAGTTCTTC. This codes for CASARGNEQFF.

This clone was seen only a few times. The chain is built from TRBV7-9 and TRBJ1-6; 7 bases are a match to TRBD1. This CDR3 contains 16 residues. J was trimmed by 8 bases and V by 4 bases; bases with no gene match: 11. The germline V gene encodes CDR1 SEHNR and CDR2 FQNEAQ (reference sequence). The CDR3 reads CASSSGTEYTYSPLHF. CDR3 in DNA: TGTGCCAGCAGCTCCGGGACAGAGTATACTTATTCACCCCTCCACTTT.

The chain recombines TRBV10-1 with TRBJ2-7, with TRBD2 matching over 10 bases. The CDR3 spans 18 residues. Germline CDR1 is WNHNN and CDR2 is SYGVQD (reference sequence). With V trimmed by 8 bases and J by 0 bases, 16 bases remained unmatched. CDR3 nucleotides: TGCGCCAGCTGGATTCTTCTAGCGGGGGTTTCGTCCTCCTACGAGCAGTACTTC. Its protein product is CASWILLAGVSSSYEQYF.

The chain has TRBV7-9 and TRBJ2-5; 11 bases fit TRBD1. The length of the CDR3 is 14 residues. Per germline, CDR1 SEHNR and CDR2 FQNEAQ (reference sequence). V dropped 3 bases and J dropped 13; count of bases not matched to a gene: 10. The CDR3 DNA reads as TGTGCCAGCAGCTTTCCCGGACAGGGGGCATTTCTGTACTTC. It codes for CASSFPGQGAFLYF.

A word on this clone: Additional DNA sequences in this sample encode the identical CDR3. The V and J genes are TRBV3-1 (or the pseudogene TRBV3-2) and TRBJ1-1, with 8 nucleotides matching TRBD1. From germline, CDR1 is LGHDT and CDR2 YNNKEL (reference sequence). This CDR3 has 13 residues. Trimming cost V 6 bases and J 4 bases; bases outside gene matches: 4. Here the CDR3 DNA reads TGTGCCAGCAGTCAGGGGGCTAGCACTGAAGCTTTCTTT. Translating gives CASSQGASTEAFF.

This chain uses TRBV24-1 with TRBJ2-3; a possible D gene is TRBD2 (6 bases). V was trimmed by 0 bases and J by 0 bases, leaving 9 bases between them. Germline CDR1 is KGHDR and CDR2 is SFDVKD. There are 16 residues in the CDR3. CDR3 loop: CATSDLFGGSTDTQYF. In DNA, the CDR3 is TGTGCCACCAGTGATTTGTTCGGGGGTAGCACAGATACGCAGTATTTT.

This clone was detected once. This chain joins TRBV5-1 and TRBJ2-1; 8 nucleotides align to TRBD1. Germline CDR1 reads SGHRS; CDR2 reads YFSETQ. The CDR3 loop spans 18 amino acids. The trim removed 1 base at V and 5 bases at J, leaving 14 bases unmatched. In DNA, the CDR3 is TGCGCCAGCAGCTTGCTCCTGGCCCGGCAGGGGGCTCACAATGAGCAGTTCTTC. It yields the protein CASSLLLARQGAHNEQFF.

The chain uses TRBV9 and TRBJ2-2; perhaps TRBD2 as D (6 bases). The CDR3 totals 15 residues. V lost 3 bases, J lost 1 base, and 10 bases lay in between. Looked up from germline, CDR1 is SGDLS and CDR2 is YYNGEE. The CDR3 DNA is TGTGCCAGCAGCGCGGGGGTGGTGAACACCGGGGAGCTGTTTTTT. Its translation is CASSAGVVNTGELFF.

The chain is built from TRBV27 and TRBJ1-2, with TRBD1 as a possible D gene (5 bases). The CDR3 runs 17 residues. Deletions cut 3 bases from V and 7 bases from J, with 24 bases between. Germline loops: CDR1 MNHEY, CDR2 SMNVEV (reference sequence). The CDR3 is CASSLVGAGLTERGYTF. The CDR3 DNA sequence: TGTGCCAGCAGTTTGGTTGGGGCAGGGCTGACGGAGCGTGGCTACACCTTC.

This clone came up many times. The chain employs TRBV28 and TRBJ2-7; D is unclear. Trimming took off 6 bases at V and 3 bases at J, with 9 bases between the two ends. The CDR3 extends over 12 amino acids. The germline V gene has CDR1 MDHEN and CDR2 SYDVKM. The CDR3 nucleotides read TGTGCCAGCAGCCAGCCGGGCTACGAGCAGTACGTC. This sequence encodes CASSQPGYEQYV.

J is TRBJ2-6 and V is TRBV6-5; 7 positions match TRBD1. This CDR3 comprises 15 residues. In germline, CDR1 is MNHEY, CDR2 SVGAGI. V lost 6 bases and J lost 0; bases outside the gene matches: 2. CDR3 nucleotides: TGTGCCAGCAGACGGGACAGCTCTGGGGCCAACGTCCTGACTTTC. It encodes CASRRDSSGANVLTF.

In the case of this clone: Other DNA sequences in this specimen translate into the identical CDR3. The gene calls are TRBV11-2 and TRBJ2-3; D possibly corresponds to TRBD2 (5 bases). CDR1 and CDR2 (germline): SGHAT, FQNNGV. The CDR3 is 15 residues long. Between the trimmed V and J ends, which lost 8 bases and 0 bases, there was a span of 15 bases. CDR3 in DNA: TGTGCCAGCTCTCCCCTAGCTGTCAGCACAGATACGCAGTATTTT. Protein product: CASSPLAVSTDTQYF.

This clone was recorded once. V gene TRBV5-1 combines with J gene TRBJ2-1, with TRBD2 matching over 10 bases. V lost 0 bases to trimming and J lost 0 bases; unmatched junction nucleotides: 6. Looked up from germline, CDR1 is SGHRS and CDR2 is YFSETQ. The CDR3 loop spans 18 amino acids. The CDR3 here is CASSLVSGGTSSYNEQFF. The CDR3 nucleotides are TGCGCCAGCAGCTTGGTTAGCGGGGGGACGAGCTCCTACAATGAGCAGTTCTTC.

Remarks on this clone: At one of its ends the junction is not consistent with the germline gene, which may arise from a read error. CDR3: CASSQPPIGSGGARNIQYF. For the CDR3, the DNA is TGCGCCAGCAGCCAACCCCCAATCGGTAGCGGGGGGGCCAGAAACATTCAGTACTTC. The chain carries TRBV4-1 and TRBJ2-4, with TRBD2 matching 11 bases. Germline V gene data show CDR1 as MGHRA and CDR2 as YSYEKL. The CDR3 spans 19 residues.

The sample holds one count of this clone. CDR3 region: CASSYSGTLNTEAFF. For the CDR3, the DNA is TGTGCCAGCAGTTATAGCGGGACATTGAACACTGAAGCTTTCTTT. This chain joins TRBV6-5 and TRBJ1-1, with D maybe TRBD1 (6 bases). V was pared by 3 bases and J by 0 bases, with 11 bases between. CDR1 MNHEY and CDR2 SVGAGI come from the germline V gene. This CDR3 has 15 amino acids.

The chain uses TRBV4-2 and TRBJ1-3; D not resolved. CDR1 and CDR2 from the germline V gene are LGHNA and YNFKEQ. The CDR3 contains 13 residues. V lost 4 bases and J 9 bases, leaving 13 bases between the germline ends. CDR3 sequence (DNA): TGTGCCAGCAGCCGAGGCATGGGAGGCACCATATATTTT. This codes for CASSRGMGGTIYF.

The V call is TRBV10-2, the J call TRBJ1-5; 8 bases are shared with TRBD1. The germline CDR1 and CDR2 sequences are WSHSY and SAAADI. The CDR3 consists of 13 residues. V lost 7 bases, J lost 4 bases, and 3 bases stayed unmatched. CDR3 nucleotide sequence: TGCGCCAGCACAGGGGGCAAGAATCAGCCCCAGCATTTT. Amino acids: CASTGGKNQPQHF.

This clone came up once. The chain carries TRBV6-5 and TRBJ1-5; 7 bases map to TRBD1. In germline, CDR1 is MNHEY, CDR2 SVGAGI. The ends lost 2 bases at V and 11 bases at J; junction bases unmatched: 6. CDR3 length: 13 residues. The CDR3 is CASSYRGTGAQHF. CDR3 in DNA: TGTGCCAGCAGTTACAGGGGCACAGGGGCCCAGCATTTT.

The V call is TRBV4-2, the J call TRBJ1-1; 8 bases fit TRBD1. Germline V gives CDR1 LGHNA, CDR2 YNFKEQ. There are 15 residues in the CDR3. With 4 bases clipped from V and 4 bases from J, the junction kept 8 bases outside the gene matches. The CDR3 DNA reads TGTGCCAGCAGCCCAGGACAGGGATACGGCACTGAAGCTTTCTTT. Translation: CASSPGQGYGTEAFF.

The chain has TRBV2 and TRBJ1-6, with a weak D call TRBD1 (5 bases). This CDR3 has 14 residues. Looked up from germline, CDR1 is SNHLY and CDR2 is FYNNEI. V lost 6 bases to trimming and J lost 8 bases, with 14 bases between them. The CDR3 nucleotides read TGTGCCAGCAGCCAGGGTATTGTTGATTCACCCCTCCACTTT. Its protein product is CASSQGIVDSPLHF.

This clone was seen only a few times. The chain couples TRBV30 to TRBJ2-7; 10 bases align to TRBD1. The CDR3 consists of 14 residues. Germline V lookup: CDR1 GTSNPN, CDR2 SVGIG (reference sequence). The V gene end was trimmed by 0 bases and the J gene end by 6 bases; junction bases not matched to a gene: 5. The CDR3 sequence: CAWSVGTGVGEQYF. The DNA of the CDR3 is TGTGCCTGGAGTGTAGGGACAGGGGTGGGCGAGCAGTACTTC. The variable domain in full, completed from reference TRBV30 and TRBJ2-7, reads SQTIHQWPATLVQPVGSPLSLECTVEGTSNPNLYWYRQAAGRGLQLLFYSVGIGQISSEVPQNLSASRPQDRQFILSSKKLLLSDSGFYLCAWSVGTGVGEQYFGPGTRLTVT.